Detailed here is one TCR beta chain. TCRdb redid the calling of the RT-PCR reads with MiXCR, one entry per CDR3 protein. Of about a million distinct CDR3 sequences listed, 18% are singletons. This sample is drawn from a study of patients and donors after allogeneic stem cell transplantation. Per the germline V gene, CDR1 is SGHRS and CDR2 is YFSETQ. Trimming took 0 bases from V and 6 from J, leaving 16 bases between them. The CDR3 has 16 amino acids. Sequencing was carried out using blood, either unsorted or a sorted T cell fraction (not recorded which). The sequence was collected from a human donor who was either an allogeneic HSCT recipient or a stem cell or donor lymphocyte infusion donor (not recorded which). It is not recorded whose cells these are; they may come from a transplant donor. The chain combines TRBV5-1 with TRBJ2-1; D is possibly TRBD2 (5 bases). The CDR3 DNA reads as TGCGCCAGCAGCTTGGGGTTTAGCGTTGCATTCAATGAGCAGTTCTTC. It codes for CASSLGFSVAFNEQFF.